This TCR beta chain was found in a study of early T cells in non-severe SARS-CoV-2 infection. The CDR3 spans 16 residues. From germline, CDR1 is SGHVS and CDR2 FQNEAQ. Trimming cost V 1 base and J 2 bases, with 12 bases left between them. TCRdb re-derived calls from the 5' RACE reads in MiXCR, one entry per CDR3 protein. The table lists about 59,000 distinct CDR3 sequences, approximately 13% of them singletons. By proportion, this clonotype is medium-sized (0.01 to 0.1%). The chain recombines TRBV7-8 with TRBJ1-5, with D maybe TRBD1 (5 bases). The specimen comprised whole blood, sampled at baseline. The receptor's source is an adult who was a healthcare worker with PCR-confirmed SARS-CoV-2 infection or an uninfected control (not recorded which). CDR3 nucleotide sequence: TGTGCCAGCAGCTTAGTCGAGGGGTCGGGCAATCAGCCCCAGCATTTT. As protein: CASSLVEGSGNQPQHF. The full variable domain, its missing parts supplied by reference TRBV7-8 and TRBJ1-5, is GAGVSQSPRYKVAKRGQDVALRCDPISGHVSLFWYQQALGQGPEFLTYFQNEAQLDKSGLPSDRFFAERPEGSVSTLKIQRTQQEDSAVYLCASSLVEGSGNQPQHFGDGTRLSIL.